Following are 9 T cell receptor beta chains from one sample sequenced in a study of breast tumors, draining lymph nodes, adjacent tissues (dated by TCRdb to the mid-2010s). The library was prepared using multiplex PCR. Instrument on record: Illumina HiSeq 2000. TCRdb reanalyzed the raw reads on its own, using fastp at Q25 for trimming and MiXCR for clone calling, and kept in-frame beta chains. Records with the same CDR3 protein are collapsed into one entry carrying the most frequent genes and DNA. This sample has about 230,000 distinct CDR3 sequences in its table, and roughly 32% of those were observed once. The top ten constitute about 1.4% of the sample. The axillary draining lymph nodes of breast cancer patients were the source of the lymph node samples. Sequenced: axillary lymph node tissue. The receptors here all came from a female donor with breast cancer. Some clones in this sample may be carry-over from other donors' samples.

This clonotype has just a few counts. The chain carries TRBV6-2 or TRBV6-3 and TRBJ1-5, with no clear D. The CDR3 sequence is 14 residues long. Germline lookup yields CDR1 MNHEY and CDR2 SVGEGT. V was shortened by 3 bases and J by 6 bases, with 12 bases between the two germline ends. CDR3 region: CASSYPKVIQPQHF. The CDR3 DNA reads TGTGCCAGCAGTTATCCCAAGGTCATTCAGCCCCAGCATTTT.

Worth noting for this clonotype: Possible read error: a much larger clone is one base away. The DNA of the CDR3 is TGTGCCAGCAGGAAAAGCTCTGGGGCCAACGTCCTGACTTTC. Translating gives CASRKSSGANVLTF. The rearrangement joins TRBV11-2 to TRBJ2-6; D unclear. V shed 6 bases and J shed 0 bases, with 6 bases lying between them. The CDR3 length is 14 residues. Germline V gene lookup returns CDR1 SGHAT and CDR2 FQNNGV. Combining the CDR3 with reference TRBV11-2 and TRBJ2-6 gives the whole variable domain EAGVAQSPRYKIIEKRQSVAFWCNPISGHATLYWYQQILGQGPKLLIQFQNNGVVDDSQLPKDRFSAERLKGVDSTLKIQPAKLEDSAVYLCASRKSSGANVLTFGAGSRLTVL.

This clonotype was counted many times. The rearrangement links TRBV6-6 to TRBJ2-7, with D uncertain. This CDR3 spans 15 amino acids. Germline-derived CDR1 and CDR2 are MNHNY and SVGAGI (reference sequence). Between the trimmed V and J ends, which lost 6 bases and 0 bases, there was a span of 15 bases. The CDR3, as DNA: TGTGCCAGCAGGCCGGCGACACTATTCTCCTACGAGCAGTACTTC. As protein: CASRPATLFSYEQYF.

Of note for this clonotype: The conserved final phenylalanine or tryptophan is absent from the CDR3, which likely points to a read error. J is TRBJ1-4 and V is TRBV19; D gene unclear. The ends were cut back, 5 bases at V and 0 bases at J, with 13 bases in the middle. The CDR3 spans 16 residues. Germline CDR1 is LNHDA and CDR2 is SQIVND (reference sequence). Written as DNA, the CDR3 is TGTGCCAGTAGTGACTATACACTAACAACTAATGAAAAACTGTTTTGT. This codes for CASSDYTLTTNEKLFC.

The chain links TRBV2 to TRBJ2-1; TRBD2 aligns across 10 bases. Per germline, CDR1 SNHLY and CDR2 FYNNEI. The CDR3 loop spans 15 amino acids. Trimming cost V 3 bases and J 9 bases; bases outside gene matches: 8. CDR3 bases: TGTGCCAGCAGTGAGGGTAGCGGGGGGCATAGTGAGCAGTTCTTC. Its translation is CASSEGSGGHSEQFF.

This clonotype came up many times. The chain employs TRBV5-6 and TRBJ2-2; D unclear. V was trimmed by 6 bases and J by 0 bases, leaving 18 bases between them. The CDR3 contains 17 residues. From germline, CDR1 is SGHDT and CDR2 YYEEEE. In DNA form, the CDR3 reads TGTGCCAGCACCTGGTTTAGGGCGGCTGCGAACACCGGGGAGCTGTTTTTT. Protein sequence: CASTWFRAAANTGELFF.

This clonotype occurred a few times. This sequence joins TRBV28 and TRBJ2-1; D may correspond to TRBD1 or TRBD2 (5 bases each). Trimming took 4 bases from V and 7 from J, leaving 14 bases between them. Germline CDR1 and CDR2: MDHEN and SYDVKM. The CDR3 covers 14 residues. CDR3 region: CASSYGGKRNEQFF. In DNA, the CDR3 is TGTGCCAGCAGTTATGGGGGAAAGAGGAATGAGCAGTTCTTC.

This clonotype has a handful of counts. It may be a read error: a sequence one base away is much more abundant. This chain links TRBV20-1 with TRBJ2-7, with 7 nucleotides matching TRBD2. This CDR3 is 14 amino acids long. CDR1 and CDR2 (germline): DFQATT, SNEGSKA (reference sequence). This CDR3 reads CSALSGLQPYERYF. DNA of the CDR3: TGCAGTGCTTTATCGGGACTACAACCCTACGAGCGGTACTTC.

With respect to this clonotype: One end of the junction does not line up with germline, which may come from a read error. The chain recombines TRBV29-1 with TRBJ1-2; a possible D gene is TRBD1 (5 bases). The CDR3 runs 12 residues. The germline V gene has CDR1 SQVTM and CDR2 ANQGSEA. The CDR3 loop reads CSVEAGHYGYTF. The CDR3, as DNA: TGCAGCGTAGAAGCAGGGCACTATGGCTACACCTTC.